This T cell receptor beta chain was recorded in a study of T cells in tuberculosis. Overall study: In South Africa, adults with active tuberculosis were compared with IGRA-negative and latently infected IGRA-positive adolescents. Findings and caveats of the study: Samples were chosen by availability of cryopreserved specimens.

As regards this clone: The antigen remains unidentified.

The data were produced by immunoSEQ multiplex PCR, yet TCRdb's version contains in-frame clones alone and is incomplete. The sample has approximately 35,000 clones; about 95% are singletons. Per germline, CDR1 SGHTA and CDR2 FQGNSA. V dropped 4 bases and J dropped 4 bases, with 11 bases sitting between them. The CDR3 is 13 amino acids. Latent tuberculosis screening used tuberculin skin test and IGRA at entry. The rearrangement links TRBV7-2 to TRBJ2-7; possible D gene TRBD2, 5 bases. The sequence derives from a donor between 10 and 35 years old with latent tuberculosis or without tuberculosis infection. The sequencing sample was made of PBMCs. CDR3 sequence: CASSSDLYYEQYF. CDR3 in DNA: TGTGCCAGCAGCTCGGACTTATATTACGAGCAGTACTTC.